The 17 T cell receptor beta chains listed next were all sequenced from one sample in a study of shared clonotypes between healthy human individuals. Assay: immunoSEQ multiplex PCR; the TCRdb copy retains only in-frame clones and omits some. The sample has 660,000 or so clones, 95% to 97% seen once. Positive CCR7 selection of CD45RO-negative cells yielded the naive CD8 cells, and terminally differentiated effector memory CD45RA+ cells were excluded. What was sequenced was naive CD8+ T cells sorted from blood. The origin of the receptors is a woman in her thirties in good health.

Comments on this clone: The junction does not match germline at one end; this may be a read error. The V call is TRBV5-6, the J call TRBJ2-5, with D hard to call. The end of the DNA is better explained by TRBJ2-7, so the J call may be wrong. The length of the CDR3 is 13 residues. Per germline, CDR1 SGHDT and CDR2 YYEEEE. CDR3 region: CASSLGGSHEQYF. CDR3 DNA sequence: TGTGCCAGCAGCTTGGGAGGCTCCCACGAGCAGTACTTC.

DNA for the CDR3: TGTGCCAGCAGTCCTTACCAGGGGGCTCCAGGAAACACCATATATTTT. Residues: CASSPYQGAPGNTIYF. The chain recombines TRBV28 with TRBJ1-3; TRBD1 matches 8 bases. The CDR3 has 16 amino acids. With V trimmed by 5 bases and J by 4 bases, 10 bases remained unmatched. CDR1 and CDR2 from the germline V gene are MDHEN and SYDVKM. Variable domain in full (rest from reference TRBV28 and TRBJ1-3): DVKVTQSSRYLVKRTGEKVFLECVQDMDHENMFWYRQDPGLGLRLIYFSYDVKMKEKGDIPEGYSVSREKKERFSLILESASTNQTSMYLCASSPYQGAPGNTIYFGEGSWLTVV.

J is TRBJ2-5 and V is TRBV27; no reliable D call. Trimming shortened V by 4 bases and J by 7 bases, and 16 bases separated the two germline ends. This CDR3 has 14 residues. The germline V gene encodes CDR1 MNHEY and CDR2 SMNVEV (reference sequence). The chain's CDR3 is CASSSQGVQWTQYF. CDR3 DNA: TGTGCCAGCAGTTCCCAAGGAGTCCAGTGGACCCAGTACTTC.

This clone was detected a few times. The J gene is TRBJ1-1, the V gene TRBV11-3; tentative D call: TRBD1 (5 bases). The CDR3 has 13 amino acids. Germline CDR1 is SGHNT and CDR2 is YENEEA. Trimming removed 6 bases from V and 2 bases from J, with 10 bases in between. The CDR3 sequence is CASSDSHNTEAFF. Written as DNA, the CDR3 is TGTGCCAGCAGTGACAGCCACAACACTGAAGCTTTCTTT.

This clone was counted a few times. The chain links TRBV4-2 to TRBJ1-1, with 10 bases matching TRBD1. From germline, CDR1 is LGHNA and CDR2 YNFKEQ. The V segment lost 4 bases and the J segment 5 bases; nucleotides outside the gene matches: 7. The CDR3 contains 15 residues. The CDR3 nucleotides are TGTGCCAGCAGCCGTGGGACAGGGGTGGGTACTGAAGCTTTCTTT. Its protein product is CASSRGTGVGTEAFF.

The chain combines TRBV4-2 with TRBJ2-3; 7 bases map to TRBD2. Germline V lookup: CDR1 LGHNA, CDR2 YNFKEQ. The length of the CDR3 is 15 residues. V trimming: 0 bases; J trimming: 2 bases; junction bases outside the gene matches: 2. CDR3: CASSQEGGYTDTQYF. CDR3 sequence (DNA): TGTGCCAGCAGCCAAGAGGGGGGGTACACAGATACGCAGTATTTT.

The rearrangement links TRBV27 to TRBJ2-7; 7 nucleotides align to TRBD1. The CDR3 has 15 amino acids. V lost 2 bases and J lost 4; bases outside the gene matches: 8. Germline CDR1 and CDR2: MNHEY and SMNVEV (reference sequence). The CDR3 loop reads CASSLEARTGYEQYF. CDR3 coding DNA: TGTGCCAGCAGTTTAGAAGCACGGACAGGTTACGAGCAGTACTTC.

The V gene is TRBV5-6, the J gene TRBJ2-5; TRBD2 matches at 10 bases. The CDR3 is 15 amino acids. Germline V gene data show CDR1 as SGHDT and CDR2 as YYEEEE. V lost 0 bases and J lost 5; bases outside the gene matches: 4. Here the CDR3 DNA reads TGTGCCAGCAGCTTGGGAGGGGGACTAGCGGAGACCCAGTACTTC. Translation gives CASSLGGGLAETQYF.

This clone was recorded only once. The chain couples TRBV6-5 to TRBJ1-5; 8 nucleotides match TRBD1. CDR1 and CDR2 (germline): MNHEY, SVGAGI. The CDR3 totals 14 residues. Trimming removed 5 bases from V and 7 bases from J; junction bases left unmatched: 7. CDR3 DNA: TGTGCCAGCAGTGAACAGGGGGGAGGACAGCCCCAGCATTTT. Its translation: CASSEQGGGQPQHF.

The CDR3 region has the DNA TGTGCCAGCAGCGTCCCAGGAATGGAAGCTTTCTTT. It codes for CASSVPGMEAFF. The V gene is TRBV9, the J gene TRBJ1-1; no definite D call. This CDR3 contains 12 residues. In germline, CDR1 is SGDLS, CDR2 YYNGEE. V shed 2 bases and J shed 8 bases, with 10 bases lying between them.

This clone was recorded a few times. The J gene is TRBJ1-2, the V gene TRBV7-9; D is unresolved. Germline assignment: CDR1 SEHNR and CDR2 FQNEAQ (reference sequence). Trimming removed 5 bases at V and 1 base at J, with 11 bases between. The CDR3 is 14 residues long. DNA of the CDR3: TGTGCCAGCAGCCACTCGCCCGATAACTATGGCTACACCTTC. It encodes CASSHSPDNYGYTF. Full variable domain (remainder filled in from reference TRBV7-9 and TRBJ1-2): DTGVSQNPRHKITKRGQNVTFRCDPISEHNRLYWYRQTLGQGPEFLTYFQNEAQLEKSRLLSDRFSAERPKGSFSTLEIQRTEQGDSAMYLCASSHSPDNYGYTFGSGTRLTVV.

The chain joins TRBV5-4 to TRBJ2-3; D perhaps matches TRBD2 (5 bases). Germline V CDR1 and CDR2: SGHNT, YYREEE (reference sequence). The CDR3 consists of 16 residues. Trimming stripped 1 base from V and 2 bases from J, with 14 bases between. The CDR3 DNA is TGTGCCAGCAGCTTGCGAACAGCGGTCTTCACAGATACGCAGTATTTT. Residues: CASSLRTAVFTDTQYF. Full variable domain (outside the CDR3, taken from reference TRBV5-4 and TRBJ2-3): ETGVTQSPTHLIKTRGQQVTLRCSSQSGHNTVSWYQQALGQGPQFIFQYYREEENGRGNFPPRFSGLQFPNYSSELNVNALELDDSALYLCASSLRTAVFTDTQYFGPGTRLTVL.

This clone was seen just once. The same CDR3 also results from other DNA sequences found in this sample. For the CDR3, the DNA is TGTGCCAGCAGTTTATCCCGGGGGGGCTACGAGCAGTACTTC. Its protein is CASSLSRGGYEQYF. The chain joins TRBV27 to TRBJ2-7; 8 nucleotides agree with TRBD2. Germline lookup yields CDR1 MNHEY and CDR2 SMNVEV (reference sequence). The CDR3 is 14 residues long. The trim removed 0 bases at V and 3 bases at J, leaving 1 base unmatched.

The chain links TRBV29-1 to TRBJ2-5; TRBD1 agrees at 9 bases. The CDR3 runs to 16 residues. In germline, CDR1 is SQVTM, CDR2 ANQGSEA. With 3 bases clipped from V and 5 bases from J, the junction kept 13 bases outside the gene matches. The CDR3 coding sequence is TGCAGCGTTGAGAGGGGACAGGGCGATCTGCGGGAGACCCAGTACTTC. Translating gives CSVERGQGDLRETQYF.

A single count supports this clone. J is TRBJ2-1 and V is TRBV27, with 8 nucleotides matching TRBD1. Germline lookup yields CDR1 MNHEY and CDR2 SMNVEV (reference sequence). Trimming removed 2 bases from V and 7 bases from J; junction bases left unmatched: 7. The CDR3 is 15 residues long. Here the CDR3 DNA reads TGTGCCAGCAGTTTAGGGGCAGGGGGCTTGAATGAGCAGTTCTTC. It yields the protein CASSLGAGGLNEQFF.

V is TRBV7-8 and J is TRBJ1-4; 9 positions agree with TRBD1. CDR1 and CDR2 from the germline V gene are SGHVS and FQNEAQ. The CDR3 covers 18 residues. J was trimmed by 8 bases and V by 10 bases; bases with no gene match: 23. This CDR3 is CAIHPAGTGPRWGEKLFF. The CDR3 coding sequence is TGTGCCATCCACCCGGCCGGGACAGGGCCACGTTGGGGGGAAAAACTGTTTTTT.

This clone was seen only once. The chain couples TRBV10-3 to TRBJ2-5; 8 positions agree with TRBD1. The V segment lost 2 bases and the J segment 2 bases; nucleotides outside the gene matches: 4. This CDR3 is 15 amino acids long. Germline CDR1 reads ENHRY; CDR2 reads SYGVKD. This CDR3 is CAISEGQGTQETQYF. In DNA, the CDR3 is TGTGCCATCAGTGAGGGACAGGGTACACAAGAGACCCAGTACTTC.